This TCR beta chain stems from a study of ipilimumab plus nivolumab after autologous stem cell transplantation. The overall study: Both relapsed and primary refractory DLBCL were included.

In germline, CDR1 is LGHNT, CDR2 FRNRAP. The CDR3 loop spans 15 amino acids. V lost 8 bases and J lost 4, with 17 bases in between. Patients got ipilimumab 1 mg/kg beginning 14 to 28 days post-transplant. Study-wide findings and caveats: Per the authors, repertoire, Treg and microbiota data justify further study.

This clone has just a few counts. No antigen is known for it. The method was immunoSEQ multiplex PCR; TCRdb's version includes in-frame clones alone and lacks a portion of them. Of more than 15,000 clones in the sample, around four fifths were seen once. The TCR originated in a male donor with diffuse large B-cell lymphoma. The sample was PBMCs, taken in a trial of ipilimumab plus nivolumab as post-transplant consolidation. The chain carries TRBV12-5 and TRBJ2-2; weak D call: TRBD2 (7 bases). The CDR3 DNA reads as TGTGCTAGTAACTGGGGGGGCCGGAGCACCGGGGAGCTGTTTTTT. Its protein product is CASNWGGRSTGELFF.